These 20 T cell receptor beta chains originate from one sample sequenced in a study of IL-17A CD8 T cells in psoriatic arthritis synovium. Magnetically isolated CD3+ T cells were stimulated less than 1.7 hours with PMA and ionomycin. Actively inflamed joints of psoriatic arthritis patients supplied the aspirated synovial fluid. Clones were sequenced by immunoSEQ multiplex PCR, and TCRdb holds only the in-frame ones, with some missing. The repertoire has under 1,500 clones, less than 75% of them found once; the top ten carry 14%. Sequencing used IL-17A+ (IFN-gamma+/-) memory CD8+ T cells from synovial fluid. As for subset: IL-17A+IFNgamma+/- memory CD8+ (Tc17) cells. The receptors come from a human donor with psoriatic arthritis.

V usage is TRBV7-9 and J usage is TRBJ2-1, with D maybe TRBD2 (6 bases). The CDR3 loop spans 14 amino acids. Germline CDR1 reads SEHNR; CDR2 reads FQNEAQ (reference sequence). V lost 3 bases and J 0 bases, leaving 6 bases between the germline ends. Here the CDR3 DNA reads TGTGCCAGCAGCTTGGGGGGCTCCTACAATGAGCAGTTCTTC. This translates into CASSLGGSYNEQFF.

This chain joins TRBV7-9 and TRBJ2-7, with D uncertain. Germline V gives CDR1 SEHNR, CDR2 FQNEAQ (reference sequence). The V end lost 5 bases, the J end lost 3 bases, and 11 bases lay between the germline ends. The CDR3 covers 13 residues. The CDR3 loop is CASSPGINYEQYF. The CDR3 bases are TGTGCCAGCAGCCCTGGGATCAACTACGAGCAGTACTTC.

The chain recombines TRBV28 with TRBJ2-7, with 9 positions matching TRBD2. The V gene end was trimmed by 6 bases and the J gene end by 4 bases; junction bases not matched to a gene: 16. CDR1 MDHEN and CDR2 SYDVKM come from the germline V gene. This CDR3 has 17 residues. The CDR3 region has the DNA TGTGCCAGCAGCTACCCCCCCCGGGCTAGCGGGGCTTACGAGCAGTACTTC. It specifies CASSYPPRASGAYEQYF.

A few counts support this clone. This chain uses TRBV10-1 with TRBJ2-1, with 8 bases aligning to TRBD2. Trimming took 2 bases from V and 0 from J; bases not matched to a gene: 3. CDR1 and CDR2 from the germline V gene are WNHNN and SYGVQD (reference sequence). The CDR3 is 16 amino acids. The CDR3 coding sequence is TGCGCCAGCAGTGAGGAGCGGGGGACCTCCTACAATGAGCAGTTCTTC. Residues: CASSEERGTSYNEQFF.

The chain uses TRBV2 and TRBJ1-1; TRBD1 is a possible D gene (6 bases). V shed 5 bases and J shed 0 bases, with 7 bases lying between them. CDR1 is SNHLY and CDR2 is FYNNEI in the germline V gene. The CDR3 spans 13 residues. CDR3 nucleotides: TGTGCCAGCAGTACAGGGTTGAACACTGAAGCTTTCTTT. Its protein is CASSTGLNTEAFF.

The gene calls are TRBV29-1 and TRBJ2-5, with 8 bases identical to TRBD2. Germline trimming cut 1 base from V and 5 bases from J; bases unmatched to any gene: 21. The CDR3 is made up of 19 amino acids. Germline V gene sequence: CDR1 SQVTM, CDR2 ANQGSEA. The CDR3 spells CSVEAPRASGSSGWETQYF. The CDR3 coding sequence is TGCAGCGTTGAAGCTCCCCGAGCTAGCGGGTCCTCCGGGTGGGAGACCCAGTACTTC.

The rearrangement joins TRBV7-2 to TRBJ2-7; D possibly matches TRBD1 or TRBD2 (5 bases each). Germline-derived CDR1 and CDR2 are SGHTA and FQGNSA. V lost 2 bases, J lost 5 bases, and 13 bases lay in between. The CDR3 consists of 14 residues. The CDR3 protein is CASSLRGQGDEQYF. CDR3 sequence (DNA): TGTGCCAGCAGCTTAAGAGGGCAGGGCGACGAGCAGTACTTC.

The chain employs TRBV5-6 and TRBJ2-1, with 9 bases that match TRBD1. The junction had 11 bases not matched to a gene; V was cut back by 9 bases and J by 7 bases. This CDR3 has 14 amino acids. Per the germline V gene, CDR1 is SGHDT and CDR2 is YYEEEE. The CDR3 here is CATSSGTGLNEQFF. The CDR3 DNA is TGTGCCACCTCGTCCGGGACAGGGTTGAATGAGCAGTTCTTC.

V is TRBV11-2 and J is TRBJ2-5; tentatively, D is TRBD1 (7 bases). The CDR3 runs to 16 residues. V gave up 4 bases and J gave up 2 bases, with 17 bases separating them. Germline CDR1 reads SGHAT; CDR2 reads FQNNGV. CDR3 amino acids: CASSSTYAGQQETQYF. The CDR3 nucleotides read TGTGCCAGCAGCTCGACCTACGCGGGACAGCAAGAGACCCAGTACTTC.

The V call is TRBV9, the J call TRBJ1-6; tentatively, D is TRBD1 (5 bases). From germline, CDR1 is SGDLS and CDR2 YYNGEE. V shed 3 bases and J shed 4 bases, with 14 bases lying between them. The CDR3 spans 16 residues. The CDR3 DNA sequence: TGTGCCAGCAGCGGGGGGTCGGCCAGTTATAATTCACCCCTCCACTTT. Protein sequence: CASSGGSASYNSPLHF.

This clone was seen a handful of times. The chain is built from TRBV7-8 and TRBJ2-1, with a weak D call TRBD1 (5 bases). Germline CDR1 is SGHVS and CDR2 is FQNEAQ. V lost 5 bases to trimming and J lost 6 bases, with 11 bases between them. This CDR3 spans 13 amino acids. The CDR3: CASSNERGNEQFF. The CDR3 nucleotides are TGTGCCAGCAGCAATGAAAGGGGCAATGAGCAGTTCTTC.

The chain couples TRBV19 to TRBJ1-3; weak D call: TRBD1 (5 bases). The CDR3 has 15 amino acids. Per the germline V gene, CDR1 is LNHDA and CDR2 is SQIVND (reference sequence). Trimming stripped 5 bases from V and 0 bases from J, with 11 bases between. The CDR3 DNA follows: TGTGCCAGTAGTGAGACAGATTCCTCTGGAAACACCATATATTTT. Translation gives CASSETDSSGNTIYF.

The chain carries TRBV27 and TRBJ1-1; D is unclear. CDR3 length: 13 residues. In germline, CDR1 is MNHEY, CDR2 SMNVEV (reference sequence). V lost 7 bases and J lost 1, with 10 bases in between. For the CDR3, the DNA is TGTGCCAGCACATATAACAGGAACACTGAAGCTTTCTTT. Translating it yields CASTYNRNTEAFF.

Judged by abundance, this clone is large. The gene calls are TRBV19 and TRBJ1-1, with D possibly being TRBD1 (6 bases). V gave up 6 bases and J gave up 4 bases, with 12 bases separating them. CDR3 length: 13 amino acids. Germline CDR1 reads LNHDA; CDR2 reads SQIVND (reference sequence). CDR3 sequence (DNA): TGTGCCAGTAGGTGGGGGCATTCCACTGAAGCTTTCTTT. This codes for CASRWGHSTEAFF.

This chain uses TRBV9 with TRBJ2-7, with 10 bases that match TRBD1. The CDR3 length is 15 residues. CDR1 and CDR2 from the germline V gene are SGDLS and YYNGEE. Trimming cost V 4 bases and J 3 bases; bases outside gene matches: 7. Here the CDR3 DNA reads TGTGCCAGCAGCCCAACCGGGACAGGGGACTACGAGCAGTACTTC. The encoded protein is CASSPTGTGDYEQYF.

The CDR3 spells CASSLAGANVLTF. CDR3 nucleotides: TGTGCCAGCAGTTTGGCTGGGGCCAACGTCCTGACTTTC. This chain links TRBV27 with TRBJ2-6; D not certain. Germline CDR1 and CDR2: MNHEY and SMNVEV (reference sequence). CDR3 length equals 13 residues. V shed 3 bases and J shed 2 bases, with 2 bases lying between them.

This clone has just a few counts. Here the CDR3 DNA reads TGTGCCAGCAGTGAAGCTTCCGCCTGGACTGAAGCTTTCTTT. Protein product: CASSEASAWTEAFF. This chain links TRBV2 with TRBJ1-1; no clear D gene. CDR3 length equals 14 residues. Looked up from germline, CDR1 is SNHLY and CDR2 is FYNNEI. The V and J ends lost 0 bases and 5 bases respectively, with 10 bases between them.

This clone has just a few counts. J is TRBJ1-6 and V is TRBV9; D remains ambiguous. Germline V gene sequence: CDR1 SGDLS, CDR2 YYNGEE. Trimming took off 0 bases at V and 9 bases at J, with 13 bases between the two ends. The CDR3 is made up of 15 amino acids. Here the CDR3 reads CASSVEGMAGSPLHF. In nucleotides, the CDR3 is TGTGCCAGCAGCGTAGAGGGAATGGCCGGTTCACCCCTCCACTTT.

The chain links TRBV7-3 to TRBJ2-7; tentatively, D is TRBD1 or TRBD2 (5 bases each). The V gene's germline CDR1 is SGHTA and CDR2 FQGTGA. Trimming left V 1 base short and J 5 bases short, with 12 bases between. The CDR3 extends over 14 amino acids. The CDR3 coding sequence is TGTGCCAGCAGCTTAAGAGGGCAGGGCGACGAGCAGTACTTC. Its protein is CASSLRGQGDEQYF.

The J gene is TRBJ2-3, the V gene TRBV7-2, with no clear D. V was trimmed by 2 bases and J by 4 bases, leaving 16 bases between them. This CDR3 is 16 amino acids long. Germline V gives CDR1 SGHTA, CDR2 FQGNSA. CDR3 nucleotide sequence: TGTGCCAGCAGCTTACGGACCCGAGTCCGTTCAGATACGCAGTATTTT. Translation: CASSLRTRVRSDTQYF.